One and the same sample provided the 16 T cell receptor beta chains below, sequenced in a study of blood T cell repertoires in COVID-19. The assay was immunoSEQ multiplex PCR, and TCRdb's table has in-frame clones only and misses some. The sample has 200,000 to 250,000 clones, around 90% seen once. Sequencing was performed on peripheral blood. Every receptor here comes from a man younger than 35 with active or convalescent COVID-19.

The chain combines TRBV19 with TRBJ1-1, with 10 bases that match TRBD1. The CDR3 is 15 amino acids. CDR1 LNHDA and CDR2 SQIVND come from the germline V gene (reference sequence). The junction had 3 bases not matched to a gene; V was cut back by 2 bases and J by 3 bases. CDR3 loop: CASSIRQGADTEAFF. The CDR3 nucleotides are TGTGCCAGTAGTATACGACAGGGGGCTGACACTGAAGCTTTCTTT.

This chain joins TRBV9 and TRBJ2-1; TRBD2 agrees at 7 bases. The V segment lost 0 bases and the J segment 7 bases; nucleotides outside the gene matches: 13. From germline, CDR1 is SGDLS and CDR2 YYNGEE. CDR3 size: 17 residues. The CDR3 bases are TGTGCCAGCAGCGTAGACCTAGGGGCGGGAGTTAGGAATGAGCAGTTCTTC. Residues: CASSVDLGAGVRNEQFF.

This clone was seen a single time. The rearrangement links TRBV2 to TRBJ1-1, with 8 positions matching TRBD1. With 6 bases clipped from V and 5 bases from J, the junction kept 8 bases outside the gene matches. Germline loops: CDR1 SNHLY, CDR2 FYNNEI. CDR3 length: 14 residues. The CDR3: CASSEQGAFTEAFF. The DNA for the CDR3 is TGTGCCAGCAGCGAGCAGGGGGCGTTTACTGAAGCTTTCTTT.

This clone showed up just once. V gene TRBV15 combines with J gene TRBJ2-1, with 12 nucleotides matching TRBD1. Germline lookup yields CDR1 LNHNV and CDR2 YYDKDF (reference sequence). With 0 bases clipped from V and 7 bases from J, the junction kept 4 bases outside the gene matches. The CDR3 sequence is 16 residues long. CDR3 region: CATSREPGQGANEQFF. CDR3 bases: TGTGCCACCAGCAGAGAACCGGGACAGGGGGCTAATGAGCAGTTCTTC.

The CDR3 loop is CASSQAQAPDQPQHF. The CDR3 DNA follows: TGCGCCAGCAGCCAAGCTCAGGCTCCGGATCAGCCCCAGCATTTT. The chain recombines TRBV4-1 with TRBJ1-5; D unresolved. CDR3 size: 15 residues. Germline CDR1 MGHRA, CDR2 YSYEKL. V lost 1 base to trimming and J lost 5 bases, with 12 bases between them.

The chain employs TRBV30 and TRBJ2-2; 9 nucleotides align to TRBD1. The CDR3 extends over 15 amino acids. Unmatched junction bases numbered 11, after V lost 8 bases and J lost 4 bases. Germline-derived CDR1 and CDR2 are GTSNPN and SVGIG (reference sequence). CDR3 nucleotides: TGTGCCGGGACAGGGTTCCCTACTACCACCGGGGAGCTGTTTTTT. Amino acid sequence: CAGTGFPTTTGELFF.

CDR3 in amino acids: CASTHGGTLRGNTIYF. Here the CDR3 DNA reads TGTGCCAGCACCCACGGGGGGACCCTTCGTGGAAACACCATATATTTT. The chain combines TRBV6-6 with TRBJ1-3; D possibly corresponds to TRBD1 (5 bases). CDR3 length: 16 amino acids. V lost 7 bases and J 3 bases, leaving 19 bases between the germline ends. The V gene's germline CDR1 is MNHNY and CDR2 SVGAGI (reference sequence).

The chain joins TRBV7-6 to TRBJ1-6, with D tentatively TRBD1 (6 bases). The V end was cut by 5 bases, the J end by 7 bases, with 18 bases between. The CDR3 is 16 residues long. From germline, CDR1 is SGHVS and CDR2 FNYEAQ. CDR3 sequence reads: CASSTTGKRGNSPLHF. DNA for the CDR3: TGTGCCAGCAGCACCACAGGGAAGCGCGGGAATTCACCCCTCCACTTT.

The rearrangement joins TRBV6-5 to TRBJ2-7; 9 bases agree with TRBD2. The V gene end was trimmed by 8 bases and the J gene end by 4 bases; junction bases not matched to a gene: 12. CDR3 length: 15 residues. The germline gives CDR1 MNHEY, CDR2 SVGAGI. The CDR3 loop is CASAQGPSGRYEQYF. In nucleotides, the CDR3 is TGTGCCAGCGCCCAGGGCCCAAGCGGGAGGTACGAGCAGTACTTC.

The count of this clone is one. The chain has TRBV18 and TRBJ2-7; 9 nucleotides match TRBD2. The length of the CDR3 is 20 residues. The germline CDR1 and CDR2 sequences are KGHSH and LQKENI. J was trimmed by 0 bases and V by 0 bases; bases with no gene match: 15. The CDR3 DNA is TGTGCCAGCTCACCACCAAAGAAAAGTTCGACTAGCGGAAACTCCTACGAGCAGTACTTC. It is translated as CASSPPKKSSTSGNSYEQYF.

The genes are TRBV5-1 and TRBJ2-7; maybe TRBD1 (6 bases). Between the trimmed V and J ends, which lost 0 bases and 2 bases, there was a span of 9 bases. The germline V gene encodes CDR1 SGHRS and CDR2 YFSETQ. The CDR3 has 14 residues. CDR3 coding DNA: TGCGCCAGCAGCTTGGGGGGGCCGGCCTACGAGCAGTACTTC. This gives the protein CASSLGGPAYEQYF.

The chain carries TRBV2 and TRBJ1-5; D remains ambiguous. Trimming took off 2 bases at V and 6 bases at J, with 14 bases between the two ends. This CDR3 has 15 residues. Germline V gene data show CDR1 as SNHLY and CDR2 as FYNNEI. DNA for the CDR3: TGTGCCAGCAGTGAATTCCTCTCCCGGAGTCAGCCCCAGCATTTT. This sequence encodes CASSEFLSRSQPQHF.

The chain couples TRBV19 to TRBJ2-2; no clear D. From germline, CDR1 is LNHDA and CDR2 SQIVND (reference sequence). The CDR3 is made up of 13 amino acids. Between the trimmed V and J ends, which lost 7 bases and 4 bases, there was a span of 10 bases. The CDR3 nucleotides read TGTGCCAGTAACTCGGTTGGCACCGGGGAGCTGTTTTTT. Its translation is CASNSVGTGELFF.

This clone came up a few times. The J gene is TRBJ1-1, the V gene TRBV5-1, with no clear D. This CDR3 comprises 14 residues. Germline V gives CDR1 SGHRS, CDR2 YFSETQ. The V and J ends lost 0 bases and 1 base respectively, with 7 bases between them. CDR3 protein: CASSLGRGNTEAFF. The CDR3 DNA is TGCGCCAGCAGCTTGGGCCGAGGGAACACTGAAGCTTTCTTT. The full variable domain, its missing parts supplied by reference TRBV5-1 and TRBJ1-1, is KAGVTQTPRYLIKTRGQQVTLSCSPISGHRSVSWYQQTPGQGLQFLFEYFSETQRNKGNFPGRFSGRQFSNSRSEMNVSTLELGDSALYLCASSLGRGNTEAFFGQGTRLTVV.

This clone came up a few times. The CDR3 DNA reads TGTGCCAGCAGTTTGAAGCTCTCTAACTATGGCTACACCTTC. Translation gives CASSLKLSNYGYTF. The rearrangement joins TRBV28 to TRBJ1-2; no reliable D call. Per germline, CDR1 MDHEN and CDR2 SYDVKM. Trimming shortened V by 3 bases and J by 0 bases, and 8 bases separated the two germline ends. This CDR3 contains 14 residues.

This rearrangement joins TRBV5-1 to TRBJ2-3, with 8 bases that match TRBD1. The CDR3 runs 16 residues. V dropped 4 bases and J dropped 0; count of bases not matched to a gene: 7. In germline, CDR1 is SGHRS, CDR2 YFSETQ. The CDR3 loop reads CASSRLTGASTDTQYF. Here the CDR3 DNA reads TGCGCCAGCAGCCGCCTGACAGGGGCTAGCACAGATACGCAGTATTTT.